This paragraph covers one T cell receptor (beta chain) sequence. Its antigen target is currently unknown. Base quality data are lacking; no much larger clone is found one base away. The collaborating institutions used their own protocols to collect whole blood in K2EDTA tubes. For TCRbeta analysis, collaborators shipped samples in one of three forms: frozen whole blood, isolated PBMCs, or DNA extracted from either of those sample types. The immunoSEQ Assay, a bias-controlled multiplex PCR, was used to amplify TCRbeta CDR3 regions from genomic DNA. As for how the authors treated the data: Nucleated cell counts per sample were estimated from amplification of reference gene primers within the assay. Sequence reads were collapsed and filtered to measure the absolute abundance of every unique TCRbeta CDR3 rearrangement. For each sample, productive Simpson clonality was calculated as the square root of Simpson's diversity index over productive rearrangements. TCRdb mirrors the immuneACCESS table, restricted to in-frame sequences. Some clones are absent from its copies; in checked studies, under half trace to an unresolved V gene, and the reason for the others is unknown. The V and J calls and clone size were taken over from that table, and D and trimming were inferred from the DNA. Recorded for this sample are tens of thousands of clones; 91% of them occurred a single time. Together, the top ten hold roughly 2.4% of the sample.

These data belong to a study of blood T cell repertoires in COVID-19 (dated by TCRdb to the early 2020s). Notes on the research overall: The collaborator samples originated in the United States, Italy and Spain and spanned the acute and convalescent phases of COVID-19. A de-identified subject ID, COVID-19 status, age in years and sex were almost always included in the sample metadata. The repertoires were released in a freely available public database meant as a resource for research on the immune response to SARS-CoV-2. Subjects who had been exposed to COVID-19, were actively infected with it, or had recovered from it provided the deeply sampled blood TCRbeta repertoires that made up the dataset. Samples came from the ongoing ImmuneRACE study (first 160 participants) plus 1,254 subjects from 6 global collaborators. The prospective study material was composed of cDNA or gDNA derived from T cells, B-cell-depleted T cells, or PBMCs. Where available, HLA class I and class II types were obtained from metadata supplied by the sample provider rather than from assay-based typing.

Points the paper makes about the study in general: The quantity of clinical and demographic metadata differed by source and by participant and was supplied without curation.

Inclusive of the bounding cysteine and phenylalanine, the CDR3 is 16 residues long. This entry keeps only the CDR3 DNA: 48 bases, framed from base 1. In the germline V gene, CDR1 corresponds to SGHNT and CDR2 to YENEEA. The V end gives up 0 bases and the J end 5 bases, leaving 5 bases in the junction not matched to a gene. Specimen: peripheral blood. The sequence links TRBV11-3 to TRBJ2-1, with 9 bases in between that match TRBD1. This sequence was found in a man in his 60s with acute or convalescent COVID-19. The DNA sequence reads TGTGCCAGCAGCTTAGAGGCGGGACAGGGAAACAATGAGCAGTTCTTC. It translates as CASSLEAGQGNNEQFF.